Included here is one T cell receptor (beta chain) sequence, with context. Its matching antigen is unknown. Both 60 Vbeta primers and 13 Jbeta primers went into the PCR. Profiling relied on immunoSEQ multiplex PCR, and the TCRdb table lists in-frame clones only, not all of them. Of fewer than 250,000 clones in the sample, about 77% were seen once. This record comes from a study of cytomegalovirus exposure and HLA in healthy donors. The junction had 5 bases not matched to a gene; V was cut back by 1 base and J by 2 bases. The germline gives CDR1 KGHSH, CDR2 LQKENI. This CDR3 has 16 amino acids. Study-level findings and limits: According to a later analysis, donors in an Asian-associated ancestry cluster reportedly had fewer N-insertions than the roughly 670-donor mean. In a later analysis, common viral pathogens appeared linked to several of the most significant clusters.

This clonotype was obtained from a man aged 25-45 years in good health and CMV-seropositive. The chain couples TRBV18 to TRBJ2-3, with 8 nucleotides matching TRBD2. Sequenced material: PBMCs. The CDR3 coding sequence is TGTGCCAGCTCACCACGTGGCGGGGGGATCACAGATACGCAGTATTTT. Its protein is CASSPRGGGITDTQYF.